The clone carrying this T cell receptor (beta chain) showed up many times. Criteria for exclusion of patients were uncontrolled infection, other autoimmune disease, pregnancy or lactation. Based on clinical symptoms, serum thyroxine and TRAb, thyroid ultrasound and orbital computed tomography, diagnoses were reached. Fresh 10 ml peripheral blood yielded PBMCs. Germline V gene data show CDR1 as SNHLY and CDR2 as FYNNEI. CDR3 length: 14 residues. Trimming stripped 10 bases from V and 6 bases from J, with 19 bases between. What was amplified from RNA transcripts were TCR beta CDR3 regions. HTBI primers drove first-round RT-PCR of the TCR CDR3. TCRdb re-analysed the multiplex PCR reads in MiXCR, keeping a single row per CDR3 protein. Altogether about 480,000 distinct CDR3 sequences are present, roughly an eighth being singletons, with the ten largest covering roughly 17%. This record belongs to a study of T cells in Graves' hyperthyroidism and ophthalmopathy.

The sequenced sample consisted of blood. The J gene is TRBJ1-5, the V gene TRBV2, with D hard to call. This TCR was sampled from a woman younger than 35 with Graves' hyperthyroidism. The CDR3 DNA is TGTGCCACCTTCGGGTCGCCGTTAAGTCAGCCCCAGCATTTT. As protein: CATFGSPLSQPQHF.